This T cell receptor beta chain derives from a study of monozygotic twins with inflammatory bowel disease. The authors used 3500 ng of total RNA per TCR library. From its re-call of the 5' RACE reads, TCRdb lists each CDR3 protein once, without DNA. This sample's clone table lists about 300,000 distinct CDR3 sequences. The germline V gene has CDR1 MDHEN and CDR2 SYDVKM. CDR3 size: 12 residues. This chain links TRBV28 with TRBJ2-7; TCRdb's D call, TRBD1, is unchecked because there is no DNA. The sample was blood. The origin of this receptor is a human donor with ulcerative colitis or Crohn's disease, or a healthy co-twin of an affected twin (not recorded which). The CDR3 sequence is CASSLGPGEQYF.